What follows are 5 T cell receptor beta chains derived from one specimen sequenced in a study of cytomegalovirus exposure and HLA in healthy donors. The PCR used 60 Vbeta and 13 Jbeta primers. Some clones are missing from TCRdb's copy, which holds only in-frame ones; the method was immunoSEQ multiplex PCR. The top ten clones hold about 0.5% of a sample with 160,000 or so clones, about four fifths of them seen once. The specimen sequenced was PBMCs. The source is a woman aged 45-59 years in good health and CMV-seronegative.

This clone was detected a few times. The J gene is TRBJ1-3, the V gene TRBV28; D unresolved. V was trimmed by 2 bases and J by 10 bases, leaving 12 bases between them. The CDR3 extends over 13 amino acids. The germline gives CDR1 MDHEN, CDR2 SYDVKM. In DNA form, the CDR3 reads TGTGCCAGCAGTTTAGGTCAGGCGAGAACCATATATTTT. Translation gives CASSLGQARTIYF.

The CDR3 is CASSFWGTGENEQFF. In DNA form, the CDR3 reads TGTGCCAGCAGCTTTTGGGGGACAGGGGAGAATGAGCAGTTCTTC. This sequence joins TRBV7-9 and TRBJ2-1, with 10 bases matching TRBD1. After removal of 3 bases from V and 7 bases from J, the junction contained 6 bases not matched to a gene. Germline V gene lookup returns CDR1 SEHNR and CDR2 FQNEAQ (reference sequence). This CDR3 is 15 amino acids long.

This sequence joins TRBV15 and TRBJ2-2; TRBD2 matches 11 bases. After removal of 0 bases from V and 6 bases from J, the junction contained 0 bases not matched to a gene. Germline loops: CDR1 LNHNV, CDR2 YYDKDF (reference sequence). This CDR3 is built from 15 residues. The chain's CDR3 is CATSRDSGGAGELFF. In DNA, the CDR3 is TGTGCCACCAGCAGAGATAGCGGGGGGGCCGGGGAGCTGTTTTTT.

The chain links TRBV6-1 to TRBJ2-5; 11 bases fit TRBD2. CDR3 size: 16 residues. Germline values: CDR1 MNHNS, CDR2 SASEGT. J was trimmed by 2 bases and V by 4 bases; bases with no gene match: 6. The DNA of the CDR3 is TGTGCCAGCAGTGGAAGACTAGCGGGGCGACAAGAGACCCAGTACTTC. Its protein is CASSGRLAGRQETQYF.

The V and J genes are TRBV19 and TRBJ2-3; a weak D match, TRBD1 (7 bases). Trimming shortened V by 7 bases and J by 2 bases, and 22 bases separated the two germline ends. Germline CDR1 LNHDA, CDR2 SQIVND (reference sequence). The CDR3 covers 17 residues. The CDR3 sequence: CASTDHGRTGDTDTQYF. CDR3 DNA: TGTGCCAGTACCGATCATGGGAGGACAGGAGACACAGATACGCAGTATTTT.